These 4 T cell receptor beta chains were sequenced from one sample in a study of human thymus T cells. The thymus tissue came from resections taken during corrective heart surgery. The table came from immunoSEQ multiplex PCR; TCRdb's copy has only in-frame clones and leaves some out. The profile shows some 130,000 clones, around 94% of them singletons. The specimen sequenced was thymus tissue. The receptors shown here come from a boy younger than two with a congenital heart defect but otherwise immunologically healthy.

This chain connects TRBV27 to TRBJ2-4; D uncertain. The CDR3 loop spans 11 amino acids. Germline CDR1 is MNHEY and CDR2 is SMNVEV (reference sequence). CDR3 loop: CPRWAKNIQYF. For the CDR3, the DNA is TGTCCTCGATGGGCCAAAAACATTCAGTACTTC.

In DNA form, the CDR3 reads TGTGCCAGCAGAGAGGACAGGGGGCATTTTAACTATGGCTACACCTTC. This codes for CASREDRGHFNYGYTF. The chain joins TRBV7-9 to TRBJ1-2, with 11 bases aligning to TRBD1. Unmatched junction bases numbered 7, after V lost 6 bases and J lost 1 base. Germline values: CDR1 SEHNR, CDR2 FQNEAQ (reference sequence). The CDR3 is 16 residues long. Together with reference TRBV7-9 and TRBJ1-2, the CDR3 gives the full variable domain: DTGVSQNPRHKITKRGQNVTFRCDPISEHNRLYWYRQTLGQGPEFLTYFQNEAQLEKSRLLSDRFSAERPKGSFSTLEIQRTEQGDSAMYLCASREDRGHFNYGYTFGSGTRLTVV.

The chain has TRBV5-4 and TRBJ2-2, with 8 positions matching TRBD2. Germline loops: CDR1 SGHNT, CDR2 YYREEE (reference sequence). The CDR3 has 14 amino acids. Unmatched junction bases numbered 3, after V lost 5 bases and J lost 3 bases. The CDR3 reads CASSPGGHTGELFF. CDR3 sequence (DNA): TGTGCCAGCAGTCCGGGGGGGCACACCGGGGAGCTGTTTTTT.

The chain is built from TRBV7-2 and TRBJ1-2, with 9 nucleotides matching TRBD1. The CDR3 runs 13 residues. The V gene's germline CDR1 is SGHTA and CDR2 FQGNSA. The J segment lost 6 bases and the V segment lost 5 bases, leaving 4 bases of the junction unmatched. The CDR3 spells CASSPWTGDGYTF. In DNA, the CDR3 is TGTGCCAGCAGCCCCTGGACAGGGGATGGCTACACCTTC.